These 17 T cell receptor beta chains came from one sample sequenced in a study of identical twins. TCRdb re-called the 5' RACE reads through MiXCR, storing one row per CDR3 protein. Of hundreds of thousands of distinct CDR3 sequences listed, over 8.5% are singletons. The same sample was also studied in work on yellow fever vaccine responses in identical twins.

Sequenced sample: PBMCs. The receptors here all came from a woman between 18 and 29 years old in good health.

This clonotype occurred many times. The J gene is TRBJ1-1, the V gene TRBV6-6; D gene unclear. V gave up 5 bases and J gave up 0 bases, with 7 bases separating them. From germline, CDR1 is MNHNY and CDR2 SVGAGI (reference sequence). The CDR3 is 13 amino acids. In nucleotides, the CDR3 is TGTGCCAGCAGTCGACACTTGAACACTGAAGCTTTCTTT. This gives the protein CASSRHLNTEAFF.

This clonotype has only a few counts. This chain connects TRBV4-3 to TRBJ1-1, with a possible D match to TRBD1 (6 bases). The CDR3 is 14 amino acids. V lost 3 bases and J lost 2, with 10 bases in between. From germline, CDR1 is LGHNA and CDR2 YSLEER. The CDR3 here is CASSQDRTNTEAFF. The CDR3 bases are TGCGCCAGCAGCCAGGACAGAACAAACACTGAAGCTTTCTTT.

The chain employs TRBV7-9 and TRBJ2-5, with D perhaps matching TRBD1 (6 bases). The V end was cut by 8 bases, the J end by 0 bases, with 10 bases between. The CDR3 totals 13 residues. Germline V gives CDR1 SEHNR, CDR2 FQNEAQ (reference sequence). The CDR3 DNA reads TGTGCCAGCCAAAGGGGGTACCAAGAGACCCAGTACTTC. As protein: CASQRGYQETQYF.

This clonotype was seen many times. V gene TRBV5-1 combines with J gene TRBJ2-2, with D perhaps TRBD2 (5 bases). CDR3 length equals 15 residues. Trimming took off 2 bases at V and 2 bases at J, with 10 bases between the two ends. The germline V gene has CDR1 SGHRS and CDR2 YFSETQ. The CDR3 DNA sequence: TGCGCCAGCAGCTTAAGGTCTAGCAACACCGGGGAGCTGTTTTTT. Residues: CASSLRSSNTGELFF.

The chain carries TRBV29-1 and TRBJ2-5; D could derive from TRBD1 or TRBD2 (5 bases each). The CDR3 sequence is 14 residues long. CDR1 is SQVTM and CDR2 is ANQGSEA in the germline V gene. The V end lost 5 bases, the J end lost 0 bases, and 13 bases lay between the germline ends. As DNA, the CDR3 is TGCAGCGTTAGGGGACGGGCCCACCAAGAGACCCAGTACTTC. It yields the protein CSVRGRAHQETQYF. Full variable domain (rest looked up from reference TRBV29-1 and TRBJ2-5): SAVISQKPSRDICQRGTSLTIQCQVDSQVTMMFWYRQQPGQSLTLIATANQGSEATYESGFVIDKFPISRPNLTFSTLTVSNMSPEDSSIYLCSVRGRAHQETQYFGPGTRLLVL.

About this clonotype itself: A single base separates this from a much larger clone, so it may be a read error. The chain carries TRBV12-3 or TRBV12-4 and TRBJ2-5; TRBD1 aligns across 8 bases. V shed 5 bases and J 4 bases; nucleotides not matched to a gene: 6. This CDR3 has 14 amino acids. For the CDR3, the DNA is TGTGCCAGCAGTATTACAGGGGGAGCAGAGACCCAGTACTTC. It codes for CASSITGGAETQYF.

The V call is TRBV29-1, the J call TRBJ2-7; 9 nucleotides align to TRBD2. Germline values: CDR1 SQVTM, CDR2 ANQGSEA. The CDR3 is 17 amino acids. V dropped 6 bases and J dropped 4; count of bases not matched to a gene: 19. The CDR3 bases are TGCAGCGTCATGAGGTTGTGGTCGGCTAGCGGGACTTACGAGCAGTACTTC. Its protein product is CSVMRLWSASGTYEQYF.

This clonotype showed up many times. The CDR3 DNA reads TGTGCCACCAGCAGAGATCGCAGTGGGGCCAACGTCCTGACTTTC. It translates to CATSRDRSGANVLTF. This chain connects TRBV15 to TRBJ2-6, with D uncertain. CDR3 size: 15 residues. CDR1 and CDR2 (germline): LNHNV, YYDKDF (reference sequence). Trimming shortened V by 0 bases and J by 3 bases, and 6 bases separated the two germline ends.

This clonotype has only a few counts. J is TRBJ2-2 and V is TRBV10-3; the match to TRBD2 covers 14 bases. The junction had 14 bases not matched to a gene; V was cut back by 7 bases and J by 1 base. There are 20 residues in the CDR3. Looked up from germline, CDR1 is ENHRY and CDR2 is SYGVKD. The CDR3 coding sequence is TGTGCCATCAAAAAGGGACTAGCGGGGGCCAAAAATAAGAACACCGGGGAGCTGTTTTTT. Protein product: CAIKKGLAGAKNKNTGELFF.

This rearrangement joins TRBV20-1 to TRBJ2-1; 8 bases line up with TRBD2. There are 13 residues in the CDR3. V shed 3 bases and J 3 bases; nucleotides not matched to a gene: 1. CDR1 and CDR2 (germline): DFQATT, SNEGSKA (reference sequence). The CDR3 reads CSASTSGYNEQFF. The CDR3 DNA follows: TGCAGTGCTAGTACTAGCGGCTACAATGAGCAGTTCTTC.

This clonotype was seen a handful of times. This rearrangement joins TRBV6-6 to TRBJ2-1; unclear D gene. The germline V gene has CDR1 MNHNY and CDR2 SVGAGI (reference sequence). V lost 0 bases to trimming and J lost 12 bases, with 12 bases between them. The CDR3 extends over 13 amino acids. DNA for the CDR3: TGTGCCAGCAGTTACTCTGGGTCGGATGGGCAGTTCTTC. This sequence encodes CASSYSGSDGQFF.

The chain has TRBV27 and TRBJ2-1; maybe TRBD1 (6 bases). Trimming left V 0 bases short and J 3 bases short, with 24 bases between. Germline V gene data show CDR1 as MNHEY and CDR2 as SMNVEV (reference sequence). This CDR3 contains 20 residues. The CDR3 loop is CASSLSRPTGPRAIYNEQFF. The CDR3 coding sequence is TGTGCCAGCAGTTTATCCCGACCAACAGGGCCCCGCGCCATCTACAATGAGCAGTTCTTC.

This clonotype was counted only a few times. The rearrangement uses TRBV11-3 and TRBJ2-1; no clear D gene. The CDR3 runs to 13 residues. V was shortened by 8 bases and J by 4 bases, with 12 bases between the two germline ends. Germline V gene data show CDR1 as SGHNT and CDR2 as YENEEA. The CDR3 nucleotides are TGTGCCAGCGGCAGCACGAAATACAATGAGCAGTTCTTC. It specifies CASGSTKYNEQFF.

This clonotype was observed a few times. This sequence joins TRBV27 and TRBJ2-1; D is tentatively TRBD1 or TRBD2 (5 bases each). CDR1 is MNHEY and CDR2 is SMNVEV in the germline V gene (reference sequence). Trimming took off 4 bases at V and 14 bases at J, with 12 bases between the two ends. The CDR3 runs to 11 residues. The CDR3 DNA reads as TGTGCCAGCAGTTCTGGGGGAGTGAAGTTCTTC. This translates into CASSSGGVKFF.

CDR3 sequence reads: CASSSPRRVENTGELFF. CDR3 sequence (DNA): TGTGCCAGCAGTAGCCCTCGCCGGGTCGAGAACACCGGGGAGCTGTTTTTT. The chain couples TRBV6-1 to TRBJ2-2; no clear D. CDR3 length equals 17 residues. Germline lookup yields CDR1 MNHNS and CDR2 SASEGT. Trimming pared 5 bases from V and 1 base from J, leaving 17 bases between.

This clonotype was observed a few times. The rearrangement links TRBV29-1 to TRBJ2-7, with a weak D call TRBD1 (6 bases). The length of the CDR3 is 14 residues. Looked up from germline, CDR1 is SQVTM and CDR2 is ANQGSEA. The V end was cut by 3 bases, the J end by 1 base, with 13 bases between. The CDR3 spells CSVEAGTPSYEQYF. As DNA, the CDR3 is TGCAGCGTTGAGGCTGGGACACCTTCCTACGAGCAGTACTTC.

This clonotype was detected ten times or more. The chain has TRBV5-1 and TRBJ1-6, with D perhaps matching TRBD1 (5 bases). The V gene's germline CDR1 is SGHRS and CDR2 YFSETQ. This CDR3 has 15 residues. With 0 bases removed from V and 3 bases from J, the gap between germline ends came to 7 bases. CDR3 DNA sequence: TGCGCCAGCAGCTTGGGGGGGGACTATAATTCACCCCTCCACTTT. Residues: CASSLGGDYNSPLHF.